Listed below are T cell receptor beta chains from one sample, sequenced in a study of blood T cell repertoires in COVID-19. Assay: immunoSEQ multiplex PCR; the TCRdb copy retains only in-frame clones and omits some. Of over 100,000 clones detected, about nine tenths appear once; the ten largest clones hold more than 4%. The material sequenced was peripheral blood. These receptors all come from a middle-aged man with acute or convalescent COVID-19. Each CDR3 is given with its conserved first and last residue. The order of the fields is D gene, clone size, V gene, J gene, CDR3 protein, CDR3 DNA. A D gene is named only where the DNA matches it firmly. For some rows the clone size is stated as once, few or many, or as a class when expanded; others skip it.

d_gene: NA; abundance: NA; v_gene: TRBV6-2/TRBV6-3; j_gene: TRBJ1-3; CDR3aa: CASSYHAKSSGNTIYF; CDR3nt: TGTGCCAGCAGTTACCATGCCAAGAGCTCTGGAAACACCATATATTTT
d_gene: NA; abundance: NA; v_gene: TRBV5-4; j_gene: TRBJ2-2; CDR3aa: CASSPGPRLEGELFF; CDR3nt: TGTGCCAGCAGCCCAGGTCCCCGATTAGAAGGGGAGCTGTTTTTT
d_gene: TRBD1; abundance: NA; v_gene: TRBV5-4; j_gene: TRBJ1-4; CDR3aa: CASSQRDRNNEKLFF; CDR3nt: TGTGCCAGCAGCCAACGGGACAGAAATAATGAAAAACTGTTTTTT
d_gene: TRBD1; abundance: NA; v_gene: TRBV24-1; j_gene: TRBJ2-1; CDR3aa: CATTGQGWGEQFF; CDR3nt: TGTGCCACCACTGGACAGGGCTGGGGTGAGCAGTTCTTC
d_gene: NA; abundance: NA; v_gene: TRBV14; j_gene: TRBJ2-5; CDR3aa: CASSQEVGETQYF; CDR3nt: TGTGCCAGCAGCCAAGAAGTCGGAGAGACCCAGTACTTC
d_gene: NA; abundance: NA; v_gene: TRBV29-1; j_gene: TRBJ1-1; CDR3aa: CSVGQGWNTEAFF; CDR3nt: TGCAGCGTTGGTCAGGGATGGAACACTGAAGCTTTCTTT
d_gene: NA; abundance: NA; v_gene: TRBV7-9; j_gene: TRBJ2-3; CDR3aa: CASSSSGVTDTQYF; CDR3nt: TGTGCCAGCAGCTCCTCCGGAGTCACAGATACGCAGTATTTT
d_gene: TRBD1; abundance: NA; v_gene: TRBV19; j_gene: TRBJ1-5; CDR3aa: CASRGQGDQPQHF; CDR3nt: TGTGCCAGCAGAGGACAGGGCGATCAGCCCCAGCATTTT
d_gene: NA; abundance: NA; v_gene: TRBV19; j_gene: TRBJ1-1; CDR3aa: CASSIRSNRMNTEAFF; CDR3nt: TGTGCCAGTAGTATTAGATCCAACCGAATGAACACTGAAGCTTTCTTT
d_gene: TRBD2; abundance: NA; v_gene: TRBV4-2; j_gene: TRBJ2-2; CDR3aa: CASSRRGGLNEPNTGELFF; CDR3nt: TGTGCCAGCAGCCGCCGCGGGGGGCTAAACGAACCGAACACCGGGGAGCTGTTTTTT
d_gene: NA; abundance: few; v_gene: TRBV18; j_gene: TRBJ2-7; CDR3aa: CASSYDRTGMRNEQYF; CDR3nt: TGTGCCAGCTCCTACGACCGTACAGGGATGAGGAACGAGCAGTACTTC
d_gene: TRBD1; abundance: NA; v_gene: TRBV24-1; j_gene: TRBJ2-3; CDR3aa: CATSDPRDRADTQYF; CDR3nt: TGTGCCACCAGTGACCCCCGGGACAGGGCAGATACGCAGTATTTT
d_gene: TRBD1; abundance: NA; v_gene: TRBV9; j_gene: TRBJ2-7; CDR3aa: CASSERTGHYEQYF; CDR3nt: TGTGCCAGCAGCGAACGGACAGGGCACTACGAGCAGTACTTC
d_gene: NA; abundance: NA; v_gene: TRBV9; j_gene: TRBJ2-1; CDR3aa: CASSVELHDEQFF; CDR3nt: TGTGCCAGCAGCGTGGAGTTGCACGATGAGCAGTTCTTC
d_gene: NA; abundance: once; v_gene: TRBV7-2; j_gene: TRBJ2-7; CDR3aa: CASSFGGSYEQYF; CDR3nt: TGTGCCAGCAGCTTCGGAGGCTCCTACGAGCAGTACTTC
d_gene: TRBD2; abundance: NA; v_gene: TRBV11-3; j_gene: TRBJ2-1; CDR3aa: CASSGASGMANEQFF; CDR3nt: TGTGCCAGCAGCGGAGCTAGCGGGATGGCAAATGAGCAGTTCTTC
d_gene: NA; abundance: NA; v_gene: TRBV28; j_gene: TRBJ1-2; CDR3aa: CASSQTVYGYTF; CDR3nt: TGTGCCAGCAGTCAGACAGTATATGGCTACACCTTC
d_gene: NA; abundance: NA; v_gene: TRBV30; j_gene: TRBJ1-3; CDR3aa: CAWRADRTGNTIYF; CDR3nt: TGTGCCTGGAGGGCGGACAGAACTGGAAACACCATATATTTT
d_gene: NA; abundance: NA; v_gene: TRBV20-1; j_gene: TRBJ1-2; CDR3aa: CSASSGRGSRQDGYTF; CDR3nt: TGCAGTGCAAGTAGCGGCCGAGGCAGTCGCCAGGATGGCTACACCTTC
d_gene: NA; abundance: NA; v_gene: TRBV27; j_gene: TRBJ2-1; CDR3aa: CASSPLGGGAYNEQFF; CDR3nt: TGTGCCAGCAGTCCCCTGGGTGGAGGGGCCTACAATGAGCAGTTCTTC
d_gene: NA; abundance: NA; v_gene: TRBV6-5; j_gene: TRBJ1-2; CDR3aa: CASGNRGGTYGYTF; CDR3nt: TGTGCCAGCGGCAACCGGGGTGGCACCTATGGCTACACCTTC
d_gene: TRBD1; abundance: NA; v_gene: TRBV5-1; j_gene: TRBJ1-5; CDR3aa: CASSDGTGVAQPQHF; CDR3nt: TGCGCCAGCAGCGACGGGACAGGGGTTGCTCAGCCCCAGCATTTT
d_gene: NA; abundance: NA; v_gene: TRBV30; j_gene: TRBJ1-5; CDR3aa: CAWSVRGQRGNQPQHF; CDR3nt: TGTGCCTGGAGTGTACGAGGACAGAGGGGGAATCAGCCCCAGCATTTT
d_gene: NA; abundance: NA; v_gene: TRBV5-4; j_gene: TRBJ2-3; CDR3aa: CASRDSQTDTQYF; CDR3nt: TGTGCCAGCAGGGACAGCCAAACAGATACGCAGTATTTT
d_gene: NA; abundance: NA; v_gene: TRBV2; j_gene: TRBJ1-2; CDR3aa: CASKGPNGYTF; CDR3nt: TGTGCCAGCAAGGGGCCTAATGGCTACACCTTC
d_gene: TRBD1; abundance: NA; v_gene: TRBV4-3; j_gene: TRBJ2-3; CDR3aa: CASSQEGGRGTDTQYF; CDR3nt: TGCGCCAGCAGCCAAGAAGGGGGCAGGGGCACAGATACGCAGTATTTT
d_gene: NA; abundance: once; v_gene: TRBV19; j_gene: TRBJ2-5; CDR3aa: CASSMGEGVRETQYF; CDR3nt: TGTGCCAGTAGTATGGGCGAGGGGGTCAGAGAGACCCAGTACTTC
d_gene: TRBD1; abundance: NA; v_gene: TRBV5-5; j_gene: TRBJ1-4; CDR3aa: CASSLGVTGPLTNEKLFF; CDR3nt: TGTGCCAGCAGCTTGGGCGTGACAGGGCCCCTAACTAATGAAAAACTGTTTTTT
d_gene: TRBD2; abundance: NA; v_gene: TRBV6-1; j_gene: TRBJ2-3; CDR3aa: CASSDHLAGGRDTQYF; CDR3nt: TGTGCCAGCAGTGACCACTTAGCGGGGGGCAGGGATACGCAGTATTTT
d_gene: TRBD1; abundance: NA; v_gene: TRBV19; j_gene: TRBJ2-5; CDR3aa: CASSMGQGRETQYF; CDR3nt: TGTGCCAGTAGTATGGGACAGGGGAGGGAGACCCAGTACTTC
d_gene: NA; abundance: NA; v_gene: TRBV28; j_gene: TRBJ2-7; CDR3aa: CASSLRSSTGQQYF; CDR3nt: TGTGCCAGCAGTTTACGAAGCAGTACGGGTCAGCAGTACTTC
d_gene: TRBD2; abundance: once; v_gene: TRBV5-6; j_gene: TRBJ2-3; CDR3aa: CASIRGLATGSRQYF; CDR3nt: TGTGCCAGCATACGAGGACTAGCGACGGGGTCCAGGCAGTATTTT
d_gene: TRBD2; abundance: NA; v_gene: TRBV5-1; j_gene: TRBJ2-2; CDR3aa: CASSLGLADTGELFF; CDR3nt: TGCGCCAGCAGCTTGGGACTAGCGGACACCGGGGAGCTGTTTTTT
d_gene: TRBD2; abundance: NA; v_gene: TRBV5-1; j_gene: TRBJ2-5; CDR3aa: CASSSPPPGRFELETQYF; CDR3nt: TGCGCCAGCAGCTCTCCACCACCCGGGAGGTTTGAGTTGGAGACCCAGTACTTC
d_gene: NA; abundance: NA; v_gene: TRBV3-1/TRBV3-2; j_gene: TRBJ1-5; CDR3aa: CASSQGNSPNQPQHF; CDR3nt: TGTGCCAGCAGCCAAGGTAACAGCCCCAATCAGCCCCAGCATTTT
d_gene: TRBD2; abundance: NA; v_gene: TRBV7-7; j_gene: TRBJ2-5; CDR3aa: CASSLGLAGAETQYF; CDR3nt: TGTGCCAGCAGCTTGGGACTAGCGGGAGCGGAGACCCAGTACTTC
d_gene: NA; abundance: NA; v_gene: TRBV29-1; j_gene: TRBJ2-6; CDR3aa: CSVFSSGANVLTF; CDR3nt: TGCAGCGTTTTCTCCTCTGGGGCCAACGTCCTGACTTTC
d_gene: TRBD2; abundance: NA; v_gene: TRBV5-1; j_gene: TRBJ2-2; CDR3aa: CASSSLAGGPEELFF; CDR3nt: TGCGCCAGCAGCTCCCTAGCGGGAGGGCCAGAGGAGCTGTTTTTT
d_gene: NA; abundance: NA; v_gene: TRBV19; j_gene: TRBJ1-6; CDR3aa: CASTSGSEASPLHF; CDR3nt: NA
d_gene: TRBD1; abundance: NA; v_gene: TRBV9; j_gene: TRBJ2-7; CDR3aa: CASSAGTGQGSYEQYF; CDR3nt: TGTGCCAGCAGCGCAGGGACGGGACAGGGGTCCTACGAGCAGTACTTC
d_gene: NA; abundance: few; v_gene: TRBV7-2; j_gene: TRBJ2-4; CDR3aa: CASSLELTVKNIQYF; CDR3nt: TGTGCCAGCAGCTTAGAGCTTACGGTCAAAAACATTCAGTACTTC
d_gene: NA; abundance: NA; v_gene: TRBV7-9; j_gene: TRBJ1-1; CDR3aa: CASSGEVNTEAFF; CDR3nt: TGTGCCAGCAGTGGGGAGGTGAACACTGAAGCTTTCTTT
d_gene: TRBD2; abundance: NA; v_gene: TRBV7-2; j_gene: TRBJ2-7; CDR3aa: CASSSRTSGVYEQYF; CDR3nt: TGTGCCAGCAGCTCAAGGACTAGCGGGGTTTACGAGCAGTACTTC
d_gene: NA; abundance: few; v_gene: TRBV5-1; j_gene: TRBJ1-2; CDR3aa: CASSSGTDQIINYGYTF; CDR3nt: TGCGCCAGCAGCTCGGGAACAGACCAAATAATTAACTATGGCTACACCTTC
d_gene: TRBD1; abundance: few; v_gene: TRBV7-2; j_gene: TRBJ1-3; CDR3aa: CASSLRTGGISGNTIYF; CDR3nt: TGTGCCAGCAGCTTAAGGACAGGGGGTATCTCTGGAAACACCATATATTTT
d_gene: TRBD1; abundance: once; v_gene: TRBV18; j_gene: TRBJ2-7; CDR3aa: CASSRTGPYEQYF; CDR3nt: TGTGCCAGCTCCCGGACAGGGCCCTACGAGCAGTACTTC
d_gene: TRBD1; abundance: NA; v_gene: TRBV18; j_gene: TRBJ1-3; CDR3aa: CASSQDRDAGNTIYF; CDR3nt: TGTGCCAGCTCACAAGACAGGGATGCAGGAAACACCATATATTTT
d_gene: TRBD2; abundance: NA; v_gene: TRBV10-3; j_gene: TRBJ2-2; CDR3aa: CASTLAGNTGELFF; CDR3nt: TGTGCCAGCACCTTAGCGGGAAACACCGGGGAGCTGTTTTTT
d_gene: NA; abundance: NA; v_gene: TRBV11-2; j_gene: TRBJ1-2; CDR3aa: CASSQRKVGLNYGYTF; CDR3nt: TGTGCCAGCAGCCAACGAAAGGTGGGCCTGAACTATGGCTACACCTTC
d_gene: NA; abundance: NA; v_gene: TRBV5-4; j_gene: TRBJ2-6; CDR3aa: CASSLKGAGGANVLTF; CDR3nt: TGTGCCAGCAGCTTGAAGGGGGCGGGAGGGGCCAACGTCCTGACTTTC
d_gene: NA; abundance: NA; v_gene: TRBV2; j_gene: TRBJ2-3; CDR3aa: CASSVVRDTQYF; CDR3nt: TGTGCCAGCAGTGTGGTGAGAGATACGCAGTATTTT
d_gene: TRBD1; abundance: NA; v_gene: TRBV19; j_gene: TRBJ1-4; CDR3aa: CASSIPTPTGEKLFF; CDR3nt: TGTGCCAGTAGTATTCCAACCCCGACAGGGGAAAAACTGTTTTTT
d_gene: NA; abundance: NA; v_gene: TRBV5-5; j_gene: TRBJ2-7; CDR3aa: CASSFSQGTYEQYF; CDR3nt: TGTGCCAGCAGCTTTTCTCAGGGCACCTACGAGCAGTACTTC
d_gene: NA; abundance: NA; v_gene: TRBV12-5; j_gene: TRBJ2-1; CDR3aa: CASYSLRGSSYNEQFF; CDR3nt: TGTGCTAGTTATTCCCTCAGGGGAAGCTCCTACAATGAGCAGTTCTTC
d_gene: NA; abundance: NA; v_gene: TRBV10-2; j_gene: TRBJ1-5; CDR3aa: CASSEQGNSNQPQHF; CDR3nt: TGCGCCAGCAGTGAACAGGGTAATAGCAATCAGCCCCAGCATTTT
d_gene: TRBD1; abundance: NA; v_gene: TRBV6-2/TRBV6-3; j_gene: TRBJ1-5; CDR3aa: CASSSQGSNQPQHF; CDR3nt: TGTGCCAGCAGCTCACAGGGGAGCAATCAGCCCCAGCATTTT
d_gene: NA; abundance: NA; v_gene: TRBV19; j_gene: TRBJ1-6; CDR3aa: CASSIDPAGARNSPLHF; CDR3nt: TGTGCCAGTAGTATAGACCCGGCGGGGGCGCGTAATTCACCCCTCCACTTT
d_gene: NA; abundance: NA; v_gene: TRBV7-9; j_gene: TRBJ1-6; CDR3aa: CASSYSELSPLHF; CDR3nt: TGTGCCAGCAGCTACTCGGAGCTTTCACCCCTCCACTTT
d_gene: NA; abundance: NA; v_gene: TRBV25-1; j_gene: TRBJ1-6; CDR3aa: CASVSRTGNSPLHF; CDR3nt: TGTGCCAGCGTCTCCCGAACGGGTAATTCACCCCTCCACTTT